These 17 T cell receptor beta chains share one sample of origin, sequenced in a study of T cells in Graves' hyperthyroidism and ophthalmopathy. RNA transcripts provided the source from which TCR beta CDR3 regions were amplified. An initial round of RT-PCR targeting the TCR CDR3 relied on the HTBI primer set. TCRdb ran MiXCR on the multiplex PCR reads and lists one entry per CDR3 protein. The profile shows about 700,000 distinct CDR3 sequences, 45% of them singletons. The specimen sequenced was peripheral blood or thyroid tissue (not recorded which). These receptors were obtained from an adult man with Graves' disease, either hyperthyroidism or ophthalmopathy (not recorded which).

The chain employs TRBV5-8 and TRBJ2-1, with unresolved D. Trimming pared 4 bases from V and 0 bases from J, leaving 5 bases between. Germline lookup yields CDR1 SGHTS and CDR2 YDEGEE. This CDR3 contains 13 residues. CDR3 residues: CASSVDSYNEQFF. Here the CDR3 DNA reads TGTGCCAGCAGCGTGGACTCCTACAATGAGCAGTTCTTC.

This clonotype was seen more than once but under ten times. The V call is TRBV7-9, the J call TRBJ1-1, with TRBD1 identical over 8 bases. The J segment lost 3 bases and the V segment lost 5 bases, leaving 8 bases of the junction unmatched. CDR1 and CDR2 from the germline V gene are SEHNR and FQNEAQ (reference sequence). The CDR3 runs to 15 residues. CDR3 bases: TGTGCCAGCAGCCCTATAAGGACAGGGCACACTGAAGCTTTCTTT. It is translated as CASSPIRTGHTEAFF.

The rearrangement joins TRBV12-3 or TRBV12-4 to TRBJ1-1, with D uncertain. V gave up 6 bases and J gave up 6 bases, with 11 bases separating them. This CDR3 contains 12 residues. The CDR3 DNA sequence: TGTGCCAGCAGACGTATGAGCCCTGAAGCTTTCTTT. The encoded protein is CASRRMSPEAFF.

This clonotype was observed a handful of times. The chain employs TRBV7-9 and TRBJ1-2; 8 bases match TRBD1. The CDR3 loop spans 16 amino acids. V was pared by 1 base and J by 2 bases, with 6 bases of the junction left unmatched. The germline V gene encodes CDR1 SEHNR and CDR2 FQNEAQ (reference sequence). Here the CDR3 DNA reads TGTGCCAGCAGCTTAGGACAGGGGAAAGGAAACTATGGCTACACCTTC. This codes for CASSLGQGKGNYGYTF. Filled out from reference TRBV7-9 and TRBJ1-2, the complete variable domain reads DTGVSQNPRHKITKRGQNVTFRCDPISEHNRLYWYRQTLGQGPEFLTYFQNEAQLEKSRLLSDRFSAERPKGSFSTLEIQRTEQGDSAMYLCASSLGQGKGNYGYTFGSGTRLTVV.

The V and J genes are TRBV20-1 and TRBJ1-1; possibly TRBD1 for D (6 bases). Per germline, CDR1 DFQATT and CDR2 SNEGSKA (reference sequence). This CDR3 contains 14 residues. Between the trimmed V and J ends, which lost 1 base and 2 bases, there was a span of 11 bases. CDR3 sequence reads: CSARVGQINTEAFF. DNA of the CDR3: TGCAGTGCTAGAGTGGGACAAATAAACACTGAAGCTTTCTTT.

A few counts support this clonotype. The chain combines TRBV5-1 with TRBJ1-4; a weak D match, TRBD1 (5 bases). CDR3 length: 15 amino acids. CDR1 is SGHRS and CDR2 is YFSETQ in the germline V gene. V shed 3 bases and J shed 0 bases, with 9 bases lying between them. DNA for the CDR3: TGCGCCAGCAGCTGGACACTTGCAACTAATGAAAAACTGTTTTTT. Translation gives CASSWTLATNEKLFF.

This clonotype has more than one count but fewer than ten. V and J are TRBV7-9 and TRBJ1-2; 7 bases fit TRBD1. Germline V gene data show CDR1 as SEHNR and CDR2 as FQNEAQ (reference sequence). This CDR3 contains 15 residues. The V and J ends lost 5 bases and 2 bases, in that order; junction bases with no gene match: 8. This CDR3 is CASSAVRQGNYGYTF. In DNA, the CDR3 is TGTGCCAGCAGCGCAGTGAGACAGGGAAACTATGGCTACACCTTC.

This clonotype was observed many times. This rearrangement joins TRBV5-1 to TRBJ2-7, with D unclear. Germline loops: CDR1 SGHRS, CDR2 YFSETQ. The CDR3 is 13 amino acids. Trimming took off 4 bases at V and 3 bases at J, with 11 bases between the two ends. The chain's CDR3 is CASSQDRLYEQYF. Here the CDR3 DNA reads TGCGCCAGCAGCCAAGATCGGCTCTACGAGCAGTACTTC.

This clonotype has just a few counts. The CDR3 nucleotides read TGTGCCAGCAGTGAACGAGGGACACAAGGCTACACCTTC. Translating it yields CASSERGTQGYTF. This chain links TRBV6-1 with TRBJ1-2; TRBD1 might be the D (6 bases). Trimming pared 2 bases from V and 8 bases from J, leaving 12 bases between. This CDR3 is built from 13 residues. Germline V lookup: CDR1 MNHNS, CDR2 SASEGT.

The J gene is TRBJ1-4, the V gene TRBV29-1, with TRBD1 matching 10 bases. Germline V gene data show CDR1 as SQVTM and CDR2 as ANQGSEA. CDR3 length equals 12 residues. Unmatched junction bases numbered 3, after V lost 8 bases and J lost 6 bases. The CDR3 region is CSHGTGDEKLFF. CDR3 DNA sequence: TGCAGCCACGGGACAGGGGATGAAAAACTGTTTTTT.

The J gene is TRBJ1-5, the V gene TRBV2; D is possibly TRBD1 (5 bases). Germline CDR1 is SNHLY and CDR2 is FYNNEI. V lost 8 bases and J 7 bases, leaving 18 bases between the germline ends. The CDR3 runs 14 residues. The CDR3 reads CASRGTALLQPQHF. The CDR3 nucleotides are TGTGCCAGCCGAGGGACGGCCCTTTTACAGCCCCAGCATTTT.

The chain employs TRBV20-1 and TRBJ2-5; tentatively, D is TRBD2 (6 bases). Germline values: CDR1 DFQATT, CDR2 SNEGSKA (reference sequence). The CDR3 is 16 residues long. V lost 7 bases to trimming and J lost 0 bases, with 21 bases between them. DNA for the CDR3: TGCAGTGTCGGGGATCCCGGCGGGGAGTACCAAGAGACCCAGTACTTC. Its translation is CSVGDPGGEYQETQYF.

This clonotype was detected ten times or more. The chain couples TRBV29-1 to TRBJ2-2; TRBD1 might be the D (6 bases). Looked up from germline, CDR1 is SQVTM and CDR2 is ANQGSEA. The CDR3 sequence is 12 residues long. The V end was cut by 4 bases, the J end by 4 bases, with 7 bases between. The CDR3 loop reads CSVGQATGELFF. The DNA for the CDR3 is TGCAGCGTTGGACAGGCCACCGGGGAGCTGTTTTTT.

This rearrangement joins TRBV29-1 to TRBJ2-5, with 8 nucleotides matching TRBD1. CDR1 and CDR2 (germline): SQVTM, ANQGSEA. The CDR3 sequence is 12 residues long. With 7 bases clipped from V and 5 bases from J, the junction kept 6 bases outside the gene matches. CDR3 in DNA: TGCAGCGCGGGACAGGTCGCCGAGACCCAGTACTTC. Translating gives CSAGQVAETQYF. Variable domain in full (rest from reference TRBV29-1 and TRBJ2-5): SAVISQKPSRDICQRGTSLTIQCQVDSQVTMMFWYRQQPGQSLTLIATANQGSEATYESGFVIDKFPISRPNLTFSTLTVSNMSPEDSSIYLCSAGQVAETQYFGPGTRLLVL.

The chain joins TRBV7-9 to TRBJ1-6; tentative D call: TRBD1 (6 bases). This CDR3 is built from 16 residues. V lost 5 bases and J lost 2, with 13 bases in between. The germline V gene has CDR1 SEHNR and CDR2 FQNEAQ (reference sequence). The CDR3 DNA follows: TGTGCCAGCAGCCTACAGGGTGATCCCTATAATTCACCCCTCCACTTT. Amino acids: CASSLQGDPYNSPLHF.

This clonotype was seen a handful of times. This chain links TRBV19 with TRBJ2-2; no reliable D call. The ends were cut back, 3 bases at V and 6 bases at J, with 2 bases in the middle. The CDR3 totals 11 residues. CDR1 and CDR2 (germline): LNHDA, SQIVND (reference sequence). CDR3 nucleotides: TGTGCCAGTAGTATTGCCGGGGAGCTGTTTTTT. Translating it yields CASSIAGELFF.

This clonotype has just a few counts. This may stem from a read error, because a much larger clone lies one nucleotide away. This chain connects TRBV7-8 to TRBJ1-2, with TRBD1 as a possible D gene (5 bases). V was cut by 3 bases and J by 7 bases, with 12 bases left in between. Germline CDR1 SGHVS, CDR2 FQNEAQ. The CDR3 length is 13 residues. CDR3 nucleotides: TGTGCCAGCAGCTTGAGACAGTACTCTGGCTACACCTTC. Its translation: CASSLRQYSGYTF.